This TCR beta chain was recorded in a study of type 1 regulatory T cells. Study-wide background: This in vitro CD4 product, T-allo10, is enriched for Tr1 cells and alloantigen-specific.

Germline assignment: CDR1 SEHNR and CDR2 FQNEAQ (reference sequence). This CDR3 has 15 residues. Losses at the gene ends were 2 bases for V and 5 bases for J; bases not matched to a gene: 6. A single record per CDR3 protein comes from TCRdb applying MiXCR to the reads. The table records about 18,000 distinct CDR3 sequences, roughly a tenth of them present only once. Ten or more counts support this clonotype. V is TRBV7-9 and J is TRBJ1-2, with TRBD1 matching over 9 bases. The source of this sequence is a human donor in good health. Sequencing was done on a sample of CD4+ T cells, either the whole sample or a sorted fraction (not recorded which). The CDR3 sequence: CASSLPGTGNYGYTF. The DNA for the CDR3 is TGTGCCAGCAGCTTACCTGGGACAGGGAATTATGGCTACACCTTC.